These T cell receptor beta chains were read from a single sample in a study of PD-1 blockade in classical Hodgkin lymphoma. Using immunoSEQ multiplex PCR, the repertoire was profiled, and TCRdb retains in-frame clones only, with some absent. This table holds roughly 10,000 clones, over 80% found once. The specimen comprised CD4+ T cells from blood, sampled before the fourth cycle of nivolumab. The source is a human donor with classical Hodgkin lymphoma. CDR3s include the opening cysteine and the closing phenylalanine or tryptophan. The D gene is left open where the match is weak. Size is stated for part of the rows, as once, few or many counts, or as a class when the clone is expanded.

v_gene	j_gene	d_gene	abundance	CDR3aa
TRBV19	TRBJ1-4	-	-	CASSIRVPGPHGLNEKLFF
TRBV11-1	TRBJ2-1	-	-	CASSLGHPNEQFF
TRBV16	TRBJ1-5	-	once	CASSQSGTTGPQHF
TRBV2	TRBJ1-1	TRBD1	-	CASSELGQGWGEAFF
TRBV11-2	TRBJ2-1	-	-	CASSFPSYYNEQFF
TRBV11-2	TRBJ2-2	-	-	CASSLVTDFNTGELFF
TRBV2	TRBJ2-1	-	-	CASSGPGVGYEQFF
TRBV5-1	TRBJ2-7	-	-	CASSLRQGYEQYF
TRBV14	TRBJ1-2	-	once	CASSQGRGFDYGYTF
TRBV6-5	TRBJ2-7	-	-	CASRNSGGSAYEQYF
TRBV7-2	TRBJ1-1	-	-	CASSLDRNTEAFF
TRBV7-2	TRBJ1-2	TRBD1	-	CASSLKTGEGGYTF
TRBV19	TRBJ1-2	-	-	CASSRGPLHTGPDYGYTF
TRBV27	TRBJ2-7	TRBD1	-	CASQTGVGSYEQYF
TRBV7-8	TRBJ2-3	TRBD2	-	CASSLESSGNADTQYF
TRBV5-1	TRBJ1-3	-	-	CASSLGAVGRTSGNTIYF
TRBV21-1	TRBJ1-1	-	few	CASSKVHRPNTEAFF
TRBV19	TRBJ2-7	-	-	CASSSGTTGISYEQYF
TRBV10-3	TRBJ2-3	-	-	CAISEGGFADTQYF
TRBV7-2	TRBJ1-2	TRBD1	-	CASTSRDRAIYGYTF
TRBV29-1	TRBJ1-1	TRBD1	-	CSVAPIWTGNTEAFF